This T cell receptor (beta chain) was identified during a study of T cells in Graves' hyperthyroidism and ophthalmopathy. Turning to the study itself: It was at initial diagnosis, before any treatment, that peripheral blood was collected.

Regions amplified from RNA transcripts were the TCR beta CDR3 regions. TCR CDR3 regions were first amplified by RT-PCR with HTBI primers. Each CDR3 protein gets one entry after TCRdb re-called the multiplex PCR reads with MiXCR. The sample has more than 500,000 distinct CDR3 sequences, about 16% seen once. Broader study findings: Stable hyperthyroidism was told apart from ophthalmopathy by a model built on 13 V-J features. Median prediction lead before ophthalmopathy onset was around 6.9 months with the model.

On this clonotype itself: No antigen is known for it.

Material for sequencing was blood. The clonotype was recovered from a woman in her thirties with Graves' ophthalmopathy.

The CDR3 sequence is CASSSDYFNEQFF. CDR3 DNA sequence: TGTGCCAGCAGCTCGGACTATTTCAATGAGCAGTTCTTC. The chain carries TRBV11-2 and TRBJ2-1, with a tentative D call TRBD2 (6 bases). V was pared by 4 bases and J by 6 bases, with 10 bases between. In germline, CDR1 is SGHAT, CDR2 FQNNGV. This CDR3 is built from 13 residues.